The entry that follows covers one T cell receptor beta chain sequence. Antigen: not known. This sample is drawn from a study of CXCR3-negative and CXCR3-positive naive CD8 T cells. UMI-labeled 5' RACE TRB cDNA libraries were prepared from the cells. One entry per CDR3 protein, without DNA, is what TCRdb gives after re-calling the 5' RACE reads. Here the sample table reports about 98,000 distinct CDR3 sequences. Findings and caveats of the study: Memory CD8+ cells had much lower diversity, and both naive subsets had comparably high diversity. TRB CDR3 hydrophobicity was greater in CXCR3-positive naive cells than in CXCR3-negative naive cells.

The CDR3 spans 17 residues. Germline CDR1 WSHSY, CDR2 SAAADI. Material for sequencing was naive CXCR3+ CD8+ T cells from blood. Subset indicated: CD45RO-CCR7+CD27+CD95- naive CD8+ T cells expressing CXCR3 (TNR3+). The origin of this receptor is a human donor in good health. Some clones in this sample may be carry-over from other donors' samples. The chain has TRBV10-2 and TRBJ2-5; TCRdb picks TRBD2, but there is no DNA to check that call. The CDR3 reads CASSEAASGGTQETQYF.